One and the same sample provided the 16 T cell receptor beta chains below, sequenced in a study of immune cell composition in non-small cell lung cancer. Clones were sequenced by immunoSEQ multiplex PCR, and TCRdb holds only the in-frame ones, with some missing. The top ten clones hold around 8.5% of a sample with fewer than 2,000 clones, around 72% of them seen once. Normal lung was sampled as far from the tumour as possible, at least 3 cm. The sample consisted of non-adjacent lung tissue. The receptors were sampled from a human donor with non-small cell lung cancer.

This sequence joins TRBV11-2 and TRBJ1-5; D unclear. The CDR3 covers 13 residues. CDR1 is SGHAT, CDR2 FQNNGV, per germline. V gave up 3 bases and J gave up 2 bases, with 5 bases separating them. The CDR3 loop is CASSLRGNQPQHF. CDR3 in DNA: TGTGCCAGCAGCTTGAGGGGCAATCAGCCCCAGCATTTT.

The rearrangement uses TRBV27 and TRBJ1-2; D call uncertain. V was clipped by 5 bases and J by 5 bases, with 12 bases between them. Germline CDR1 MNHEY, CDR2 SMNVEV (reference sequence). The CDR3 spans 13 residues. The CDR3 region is CASSQAGNYGYTF. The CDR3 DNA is TGTGCCAGCAGTCAAGCCGGGAATTATGGCTACACCTTC.

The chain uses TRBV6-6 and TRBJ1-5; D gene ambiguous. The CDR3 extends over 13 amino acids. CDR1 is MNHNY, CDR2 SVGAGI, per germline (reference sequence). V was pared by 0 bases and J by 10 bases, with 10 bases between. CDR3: CASSYSPAGPQHF. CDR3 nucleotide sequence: TGTGCCAGCAGTTACTCCCCGGCGGGACCCCAGCATTTT.

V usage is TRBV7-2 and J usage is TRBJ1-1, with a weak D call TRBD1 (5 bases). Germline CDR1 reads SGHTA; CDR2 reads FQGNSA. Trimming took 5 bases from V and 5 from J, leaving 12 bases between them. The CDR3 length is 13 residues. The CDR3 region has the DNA TGTGCCAGCAGCACCCACCGGGGGACTGAAGCTTTCTTT. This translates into CASSTHRGTEAFF.

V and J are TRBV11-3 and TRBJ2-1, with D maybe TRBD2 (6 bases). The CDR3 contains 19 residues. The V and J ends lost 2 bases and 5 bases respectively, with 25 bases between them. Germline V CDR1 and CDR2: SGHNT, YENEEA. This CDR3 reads CASSLSTSVGGRTHNEQFF. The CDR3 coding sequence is TGTGCCAGCAGCTTATCAACGTCGGTGGGAGGTAGGACGCACAATGAGCAGTTCTTC.

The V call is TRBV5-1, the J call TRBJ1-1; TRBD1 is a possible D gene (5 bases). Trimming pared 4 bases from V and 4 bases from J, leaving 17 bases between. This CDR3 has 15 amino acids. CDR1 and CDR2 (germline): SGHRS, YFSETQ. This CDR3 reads CASSPVGRETTEAFF. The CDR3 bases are TGCGCCAGCAGCCCCGTGGGGCGTGAAACCACTGAAGCTTTCTTT.

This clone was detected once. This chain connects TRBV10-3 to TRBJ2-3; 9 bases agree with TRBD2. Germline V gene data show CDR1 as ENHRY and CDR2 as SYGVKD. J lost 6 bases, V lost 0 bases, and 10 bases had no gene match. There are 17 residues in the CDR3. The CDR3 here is CAISESPSGTEADTQYF. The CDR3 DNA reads TGTGCCATCAGTGAGTCCCCTAGCGGGACCGAGGCGGATACGCAGTATTTT.

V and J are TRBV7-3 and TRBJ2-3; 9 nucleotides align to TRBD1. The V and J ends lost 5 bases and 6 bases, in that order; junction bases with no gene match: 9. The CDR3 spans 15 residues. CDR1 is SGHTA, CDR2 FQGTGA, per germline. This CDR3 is CASSGTGGASDTQYF. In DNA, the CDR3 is TGTGCCAGCAGCGGCACAGGGGGCGCATCTGATACGCAGTATTTT.

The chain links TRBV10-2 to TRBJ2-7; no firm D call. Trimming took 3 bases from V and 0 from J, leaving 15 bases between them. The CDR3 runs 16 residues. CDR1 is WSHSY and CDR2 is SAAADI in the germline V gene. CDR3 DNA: TGCGCCAGCAGTGACCCAGGCGCTTCGAGCTCCTACGAGCAGTACTTC. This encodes CASSDPGASSSYEQYF.

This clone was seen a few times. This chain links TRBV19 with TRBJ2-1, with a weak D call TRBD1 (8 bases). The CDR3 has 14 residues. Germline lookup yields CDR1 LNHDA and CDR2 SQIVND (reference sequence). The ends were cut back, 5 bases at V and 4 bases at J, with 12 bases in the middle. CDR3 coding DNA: TGTGCCAGTAGTGGGGGGGACAGGTACAATGAGCAGTTCTTC. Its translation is CASSGGDRYNEQFF.

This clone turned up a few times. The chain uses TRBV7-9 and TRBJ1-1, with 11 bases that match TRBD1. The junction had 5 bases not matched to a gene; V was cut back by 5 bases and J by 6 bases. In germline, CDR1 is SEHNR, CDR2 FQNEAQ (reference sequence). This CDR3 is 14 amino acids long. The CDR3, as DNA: TGTGCCAGCAGCCCCGGACAGGGGGCCGCTGAAGCTTTCTTT. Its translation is CASSPGQGAAEAFF.

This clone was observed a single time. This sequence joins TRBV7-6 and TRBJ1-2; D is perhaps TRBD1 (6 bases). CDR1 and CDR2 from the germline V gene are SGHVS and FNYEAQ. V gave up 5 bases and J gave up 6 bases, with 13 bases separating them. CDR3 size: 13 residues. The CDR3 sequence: CASSAQPGDGYTF. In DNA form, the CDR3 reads TGTGCCAGCAGCGCCCAACCAGGGGATGGCTACACCTTC.

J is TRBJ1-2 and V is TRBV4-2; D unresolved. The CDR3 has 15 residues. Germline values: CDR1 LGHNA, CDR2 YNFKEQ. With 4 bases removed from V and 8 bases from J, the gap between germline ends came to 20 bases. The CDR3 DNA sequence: TGTGCCAGCAGCCCTAGAAATCCGACCCCGTGGGGCTACACCTTC. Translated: CASSPRNPTPWGYTF.

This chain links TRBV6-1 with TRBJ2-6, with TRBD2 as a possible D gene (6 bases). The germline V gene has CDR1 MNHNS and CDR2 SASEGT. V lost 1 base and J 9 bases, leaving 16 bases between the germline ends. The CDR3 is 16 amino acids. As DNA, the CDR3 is TGTGCCAGCAGTGAAGAGTGGGGGGAAGGAATCAACGTCCTGACTTTC. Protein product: CASSEEWGEGINVLTF.

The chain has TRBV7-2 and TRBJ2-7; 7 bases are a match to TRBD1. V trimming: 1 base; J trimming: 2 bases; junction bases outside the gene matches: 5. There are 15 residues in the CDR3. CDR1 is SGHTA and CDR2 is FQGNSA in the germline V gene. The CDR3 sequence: CASSLGQGRAYEQYF. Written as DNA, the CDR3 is TGTGCCAGCAGCTTAGGACAGGGAAGGGCCTACGAGCAGTACTTC.

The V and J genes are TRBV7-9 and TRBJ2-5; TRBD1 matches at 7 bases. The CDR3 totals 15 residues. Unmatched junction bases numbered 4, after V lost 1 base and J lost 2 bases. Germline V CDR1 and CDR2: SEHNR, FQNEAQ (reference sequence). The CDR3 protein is CASSLETGAQETQYF. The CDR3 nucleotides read TGTGCCAGCAGCTTAGAAACAGGGGCGCAAGAGACCCAGTACTTC.